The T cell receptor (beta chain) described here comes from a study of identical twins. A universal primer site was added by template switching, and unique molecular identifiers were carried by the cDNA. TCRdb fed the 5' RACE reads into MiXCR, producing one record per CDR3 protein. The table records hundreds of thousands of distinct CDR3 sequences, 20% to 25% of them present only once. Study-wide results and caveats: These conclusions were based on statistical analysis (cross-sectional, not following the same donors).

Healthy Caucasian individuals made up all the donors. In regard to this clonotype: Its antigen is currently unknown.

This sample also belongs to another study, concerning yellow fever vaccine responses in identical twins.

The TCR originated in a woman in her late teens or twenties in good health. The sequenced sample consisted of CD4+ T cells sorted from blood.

The chain's CDR3 is CASRFTGQYEQYF. Written as DNA, the CDR3 is TGCGCCAGCAGATTTACGGGCCAATACGAGCAGTACTTC. This chain connects TRBV5-1 to TRBJ2-7; D uncertain. V lost 5 bases and J 4 bases, leaving 13 bases between the germline ends. The CDR3 runs 13 residues. Per germline, CDR1 SGHRS and CDR2 YFSETQ.